This TCR beta chain was found in a study of cytomegalovirus exposure and HLA in healthy donors. Researchers ran the PCR with 60 Vbeta and 13 Jbeta primers. This table comes from immunoSEQ multiplex PCR, and its TCRdb copy is limited to in-frame clones, with some not included. Among 120,000 or so clones listed, 80% were seen once. Turning to this clone: Its antigen is unidentified.

Whole-study findings and limits: In a later analysis, a genetic analysis reported fewer productive-TCR N-insertions in an Asian-associated ancestry cluster than the cohort average. 87-base-pair reads could not separate some V segments, including TRBV6-2 and TRBV6-3.

This CDR3 comprises 17 residues. Trimming stripped 5 bases from V and 3 bases from J, with 21 bases between. Germline CDR1 MNHEY, CDR2 SMNVEV (reference sequence). This receptor was taken from a man aged 30 to 45 in good health and CMV-seronegative. The chain recombines TRBV27 with TRBJ2-3, with D possibly being TRBD2 (6 bases). Sequencing was done on a sample of PBMCs. CDR3: CASSLNPGGRMTDTQYF. For the CDR3, the DNA is TGTGCCAGCAGTCTAAATCCAGGAGGGAGAATGACAGATACGCAGTATTTT.